The rows below give T cell receptor beta chains drawn from one sample of a study of CD8+ T cells in alopecia areata. Method: immunoSEQ multiplex PCR; TCRdb's copy keeps in-frame clones and lacks some. The sample lists 200,000 or so clones, about three fifths occurring once. The specimen comprised CD4+ T cells sorted from blood, sampled at week 24, from a patient treated with tofacitinib. These receptors all come from a human donor with alopecia areata. Each CDR3 is given with its conserved first and last residue.

v_gene	j_gene	CDR3aa
TRBV27	TRBJ1-5	CASSLSSGGHSNQPQHF
TRBV7-9	TRBJ2-5	CASSPAGSYQETQYF
TRBV7-6	TRBJ2-7	CASSLETPDRAAYEQYF
TRBV15	TRBJ2-2	CATSRDANTGELFF
TRBV7-2	TRBJ2-3	CASSLGVRAADTQYF
TRBV4-1	TRBJ2-2	CASSQVLGGLNTGELFF
TRBV2	TRBJ2-5	CASRGGSANQETQYF
TRBV5-6	TRBJ1-2	CASSRPGTGGEGYTF
TRBV10-3	TRBJ2-3	CAISSGGSTDTQYF
TRBV30	TRBJ1-4	CAWSASKTNEKLFF
TRBV6-5	TRBJ2-5	CASSYSAVQETQYF
TRBV19	TRBJ2-1	CASSTSTSGAFPQVF
TRBV7-9	TRBJ2-7	CASSRDTSGTYEQYF
TRBV4-3	TRBJ1-4	CASSQDMGQGYDEKLFF
TRBV25-1	TRBJ1-6	CASMDRVGSPLHF
TRBV28	TRBJ2-5	CASSFRRILQETQYF
TRBV2	TRBJ1-2	CASSVGGHYGYTF
TRBV25-1	TRBJ1-1	CASSPGSNWGTEAFF
TRBV6-1	TRBJ2-3	CASRGTGREDTQYF
TRBV19	TRBJ2-2	CASSFTGEGPNTGELFF
TRBV2	TRBJ2-5	CASSEGQQETQYF
TRBV11-2	TRBJ2-7	CASSGLRVYEQYF
TRBV29-1	TRBJ2-7	CSVGRDVSHEQYF
TRBV7-2	TRBJ2-4	CASSQDLGQNIQYF
TRBV19	TRBJ1-1	CASSIDPGNTEAFF
TRBV18	TRBJ2-7	CASSIILQGTSYEQYF
TRBV5-1	TRBJ2-3	CASRMGTGTQYF
TRBV20-1	TRBJ2-7	CRARGPHEQYF
TRBV7-2	TRBJ2-5	CASSLVSPQETQYF
TRBV7-2	TRBJ2-6	CASSLVGAGANVLTF
TRBV7-2	TRBJ2-3	CASVDRGSTDTQYF
TRBV14	TRBJ2-1	CASSRGIDNEQFF
TRBV5-1	TRBJ2-3	CASSPTGTSTDTQYF
TRBV29-1	TRBJ1-2	CSVASRRETMAYTF
TRBV30	TRBJ2-5	CAWSVRVGETQYF
TRBV29-1	TRBJ2-5	CSVAQGYDRQTQYF
TRBV7-3	TRBJ1-1	CASRRDNTEAFF
TRBV9	TRBJ2-2	CASSVLATNTGELFF
TRBV29-1	TRBJ2-3	CSGSGGLTDTQYF
TRBV7-9	TRBJ2-7	CASSLPPQRGIEEQYF
TRBV5-4	TRBJ2-1	CASSLRAGGLNEQFF
TRBV25-1	TRBJ2-1	CASSESGGLNRNEQFF
TRBV7-2	TRBJ1-5	CASSQERDQPQHF
TRBV4-1	TRBJ1-1	CASSLRQGMNTEAFF
TRBV11-2	TRBJ2-3	CASSLAALHTDTQYF
TRBV7-6	TRBJ2-5	CASSPSGARNQETQYF
TRBV25-1	TRBJ1-2	CASSPTRGGYGYTF
TRBV6-5	TRBJ2-7	CASSTDGTDLYEQYF
TRBV30	TRBJ2-1	CAWSHKRMEQFF
TRBV29-1	TRBJ2-2	CSVEPGQGENTGELFF